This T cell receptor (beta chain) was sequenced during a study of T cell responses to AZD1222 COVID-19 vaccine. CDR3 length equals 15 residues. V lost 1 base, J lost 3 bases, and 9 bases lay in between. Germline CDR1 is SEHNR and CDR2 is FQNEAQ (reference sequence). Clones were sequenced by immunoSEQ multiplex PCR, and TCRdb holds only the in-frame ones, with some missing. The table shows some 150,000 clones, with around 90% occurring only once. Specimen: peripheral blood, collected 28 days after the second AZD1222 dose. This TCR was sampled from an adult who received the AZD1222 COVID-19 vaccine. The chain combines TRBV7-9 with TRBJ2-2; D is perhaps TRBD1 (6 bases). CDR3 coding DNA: TGTGCCAGCAGCTTAGAATCAGGGGACACCGGGGAGCTGTTTTTT. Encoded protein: CASSLESGDTGELFF.